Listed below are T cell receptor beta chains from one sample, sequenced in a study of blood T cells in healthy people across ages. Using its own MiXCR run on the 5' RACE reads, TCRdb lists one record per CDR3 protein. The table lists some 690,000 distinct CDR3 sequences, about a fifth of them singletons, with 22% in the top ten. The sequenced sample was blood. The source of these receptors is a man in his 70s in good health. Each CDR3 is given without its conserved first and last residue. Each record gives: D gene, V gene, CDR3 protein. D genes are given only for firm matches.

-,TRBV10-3,AISSARDTQY
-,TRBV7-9,ASSRAGSDNNSPLH
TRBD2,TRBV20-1,SARGERGAIVNEQF
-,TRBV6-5,ASGGVVCLRNQPQH
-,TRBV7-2,ASSPWEMLNEQF
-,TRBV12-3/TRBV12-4,ASSSTGYQPQH
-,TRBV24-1,ATSDSPGGENIQY
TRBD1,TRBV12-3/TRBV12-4,ASSLGGTGEYYNEQF
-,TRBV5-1,ASSLQFGEVEAF
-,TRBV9,ASSTSPHNEQF
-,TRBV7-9,ASSPILDTEAF
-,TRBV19,ASRSRDSNQPQH
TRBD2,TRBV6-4,ASSDGRRSRF
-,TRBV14,ASSQDRRDIYGYT
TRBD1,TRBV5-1,ASSLVGQGVDTQY
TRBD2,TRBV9,ASRRLAGGINEQF
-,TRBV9,ASSLGDLRTDTQY
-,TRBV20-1,SASRPGPTHHEQY
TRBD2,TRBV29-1,SVGGLAGTHEQY
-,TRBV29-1,SAGGGDGYT
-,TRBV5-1,ASSFPTAPNTEAF
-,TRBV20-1,SARDASFYEQY
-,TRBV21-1,ASSKGGRGGQPQH
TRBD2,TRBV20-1,SASPSGRLNIQY
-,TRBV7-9,ASSPGQKDNEQF
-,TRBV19,ASSPRTLDTLH
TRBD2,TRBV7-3,ASSFELAGGRNEQF
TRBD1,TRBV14,ASSQDRDRVSRQQF
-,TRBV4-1,ASSRGEGNEKLF
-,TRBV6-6,ASTDSGLSKETQY
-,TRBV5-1,ASSALWTSRPDGNTIY
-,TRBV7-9,ASSLETDWPAF
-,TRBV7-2,ASSRDAGEKLF
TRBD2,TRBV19,ASSIAPSGGEQY
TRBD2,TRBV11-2,ASSFGGGLSTDTQY
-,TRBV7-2,ASSKQNTGELF
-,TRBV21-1,ASRRGPANTGELF
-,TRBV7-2,ASRHDHNEQF
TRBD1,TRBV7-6,ASSGGTVLNEKLF
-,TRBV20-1,SARDLGLNTEAF
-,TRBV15,ATSRDKTSGTGTQY
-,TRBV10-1,ASSEFSGTCNTGELF
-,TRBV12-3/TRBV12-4,ASSLEARNPAKNIQY
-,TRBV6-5,ASSRAGGQEQY
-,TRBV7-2,ASSLVAGREGEQY
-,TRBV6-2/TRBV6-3,ASSFGQRETQY
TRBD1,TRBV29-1,SVARGLGETQY
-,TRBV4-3,ASSQGKENTDTQY
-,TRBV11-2,ASSLDDRDYPTDTQY
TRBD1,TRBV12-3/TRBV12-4,ASSLRLDGPGQGSAF
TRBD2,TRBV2,AIQREIKETQY
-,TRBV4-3,ASSHRVESYYGYT
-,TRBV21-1,ASSKGRRPIRPGPITDTQY
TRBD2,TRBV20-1,SASDSGRGTGELF